A selection of T cell receptor beta chains follows, all from one sample in a study of blood T cell repertoires in COVID-19. Repertoires were generated with immunoSEQ multiplex PCR, while TCRdb's copy carries only in-frame clones and drops some. This table has roughly 150,000 clones, 65% to 80% appearing once. Material for sequencing was PBMCs or T cells enriched from blood (not recorded which). The receptors were gathered from a woman aged 70-85 years in a cohort exposed to, infected with or recovered from COVID-19 (not recorded which). Each CDR3 is given with its conserved first and last residue. D genes are given only for firm matches. Size is stated for part of the rows, as once, few or many counts, or as a class when the clone is expanded.

clone_size: .
v_call: TRBV7-2
j_call: TRBJ2-7
d_call: TRBD1
cdr3_aa: CASSFDPGGYEQYF
cdr3_nt: TGTGCCAGCAGCTTTGATCCAGGGGGCTACGAGCAGTACTTC

clone_size: few
v_call: TRBV6-1
j_call: TRBJ1-2
d_call: .
cdr3_aa: CASSEGQHYTF
cdr3_nt: TGTGCCAGCAGTGAAGGACAGCACTACACCTTC

clone_size: few
v_call: TRBV7-2
j_call: TRBJ2-1
d_call: .
cdr3_aa: CASSLQLYNEQFF
cdr3_nt: TGTGCCAGCAGCTTACAACTTTACAATGAGCAGTTCTTC

clone_size: .
v_call: TRBV7-9
j_call: TRBJ2-1
d_call: TRBD2
cdr3_aa: CASSSYSGGDNEQFF
cdr3_nt: TGTGCCAGCAGCTCCTATAGCGGGGGTGACAATGAGCAGTTCTTC

clone_size: .
v_call: TRBV18
j_call: TRBJ2-7
d_call: TRBD2
cdr3_aa: CASSPVSSGTSYEQYF
cdr3_nt: TGTGCCAGCTCACCAGTTTCTAGCGGGACAAGCTACGAGCAGTACTTC

clone_size: .
v_call: TRBV28
j_call: TRBJ2-2
d_call: .
cdr3_aa: CASSSWGRPNTGELFF
cdr3_nt: TGTGCCAGCAGTTCTTGGGGGCGTCCGAACACCGGGGAGCTGTTTTTT

clone_size: .
v_call: TRBV4-3
j_call: TRBJ2-5
d_call: TRBD1
cdr3_aa: CASSQVTGGQETQYF
cdr3_nt: TGCGCCAGCAGCCAAGTGACAGGGGGCCAAGAGACCCAGTACTTC

clone_size: .
v_call: TRBV5-1
j_call: TRBJ1-1
d_call: TRBD1
cdr3_aa: CASSKPGQGASTEAFF
cdr3_nt: TGCGCCAGCAGCAAACCGGGACAGGGGGCGTCCACTGAAGCTTTCTTT

clone_size: .
v_call: TRBV7-9
j_call: TRBJ1-2
d_call: .
cdr3_aa: CASSLRESSWYGYTF
cdr3_nt: TGTGCCAGCAGCTTACGGGAGAGCAGTTGGTATGGCTACACCTTC

clone_size: .
v_call: TRBV28
j_call: TRBJ1-4
d_call: TRBD1
cdr3_aa: CASSSQGAATNEKLFF
cdr3_nt: TGTGCCAGCAGTTCCCAGGGGGCTGCTACTAATGAAAAACTGTTTTTT

clone_size: .
v_call: TRBV28
j_call: TRBJ2-5
d_call: .
cdr3_aa: CASSLPQAPEETQYF
cdr3_nt: TGTGCCAGCAGTTTACCCCAGGCACCTGAGGAGACCCAGTACTTC

clone_size: few
v_call: TRBV19
j_call: TRBJ1-5
d_call: .
cdr3_aa: CASSISGDQPQHF
cdr3_nt: TGTGCCAGTAGTATTTCAGGGGATCAGCCCCAGCATTTT

clone_size: .
v_call: TRBV24-1
j_call: TRBJ1-2
d_call: .
cdr3_aa: CATSDFRYNYGYTF
cdr3_nt: TGTGCCACCAGTGATTTTCGGTATAACTATGGCTACACCTTC

clone_size: .
v_call: TRBV7-8
j_call: TRBJ2-7
d_call: TRBD2
cdr3_aa: CASSLTSGRSEQYF
cdr3_nt: TGTGCCAGCAGCTTGACTAGCGGGAGGTCCGAGCAGTACTTC

clone_size: once
v_call: TRBV5-1
j_call: TRBJ2-7
d_call: TRBD2
cdr3_aa: CASSLLGVTSWNEQYF
cdr3_nt: TGCGCCAGCAGCTTGTTGGGTGTGACTAGCTGGAACGAGCAGTACTTC

clone_size: once
v_call: TRBV28
j_call: TRBJ2-7
d_call: TRBD1
cdr3_aa: CASSSGTGHREQYF
cdr3_nt: TGTGCCAGCAGTTCCGGGACAGGGCATCGAGAGCAGTACTTC

clone_size: .
v_call: TRBV3-1/TRBV3-2
j_call: TRBJ1-1
d_call: TRBD1
cdr3_aa: CASRGTGGNTEAFF
cdr3_nt: TGTGCCAGCAGGGGGACAGGGGGCAACACTGAAGCTTTCTTT

clone_size: .
v_call: TRBV5-6
j_call: TRBJ2-1
d_call: .
cdr3_aa: CASSFNGQYYNEQFF
cdr3_nt: TGTGCCAGCAGCTTTAATGGACAGTACTACAATGAGCAGTTCTTC

clone_size: .
v_call: TRBV28
j_call: TRBJ1-6
d_call: .
cdr3_aa: CASSSRDTYNSPLHF
cdr3_nt: TGTGCCAGCAGTTCCCGGGACACCTATAATTCACCCCTCCACTTT

clone_size: .
v_call: TRBV3-1/TRBV3-2
j_call: TRBJ2-1
d_call: .
cdr3_aa: CASSPLSVDEQFF
cdr3_nt: TGTGCCAGCAGCCCCCTATCGGTCGATGAGCAGTTCTTC

clone_size: .
v_call: TRBV2
j_call: TRBJ1-6
d_call: TRBD1
cdr3_aa: CASRDRDSPLHF
cdr3_nt: TGTGCCAGCAGAGACAGGGATTCACCCCTCCACTTT

clone_size: once
v_call: TRBV18
j_call: TRBJ2-2
d_call: .
cdr3_aa: CASSPMDRPSGELFF
cdr3_nt: TGTGCCAGCTCACCGATGGACAGACCCTCCGGGGAGCTGTTTTTT

clone_size: .
v_call: TRBV11-2
j_call: TRBJ2-1
d_call: TRBD2
cdr3_aa: CASSFERELYNEQFF
cdr3_nt: TGTGCCAGCAGCTTCGAGCGGGAGTTATACAATGAGCAGTTCTTC

clone_size: .
v_call: TRBV7-9
j_call: TRBJ2-4
d_call: .
cdr3_aa: CASSFPVEAKNIQYF
cdr3_nt: TGTGCCAGCAGCTTTCCGGTAGAGGCCAAAAACATTCAGTACTTC

clone_size: .
v_call: TRBV7-8
j_call: TRBJ2-7
d_call: .
cdr3_aa: CASSLVTESSYEQYF
cdr3_nt: TGTGCCAGCAGCTTAGTGACAGAAAGCTCCTACGAGCAGTACTTC

clone_size: .
v_call: TRBV10-3
j_call: TRBJ2-7
d_call: TRBD2
cdr3_aa: CATNQAGTSNGEQYF
cdr3_nt: TGTGCCACTAATCAGGCCGGGACTAGCAACGGCGAGCAGTACTTC

clone_size: few
v_call: TRBV5-4
j_call: TRBJ2-5
d_call: .
cdr3_aa: CASSGGLRAQGGETQYF
cdr3_nt: TGTGCCAGCAGCGGAGGGTTGAGGGCGCAGGGTGGGGAGACCCAGTACTTC

clone_size: .
v_call: TRBV11-2
j_call: TRBJ1-4
d_call: .
cdr3_aa: CASSSSRVNEKLFF
cdr3_nt: TGTGCCAGCAGCTCCTCCCGGGTTAATGAAAAACTGTTTTTT

clone_size: .
v_call: TRBV12-3/TRBV12-4
j_call: TRBJ1-5
d_call: .
cdr3_aa: CASSGQYNQPQHF
cdr3_nt: TGTGCCAGCAGTGGACAGTACAATCAGCCCCAGCATTTT

clone_size: .
v_call: TRBV4-2
j_call: TRBJ1-5
d_call: .
cdr3_aa: CASSQGGPQPQHF
cdr3_nt: TGTGCCAGCAGCCAAGGGGGCCCTCAGCCCCAGCATTTT

clone_size: .
v_call: TRBV7-2
j_call: TRBJ2-1
d_call: TRBD2
cdr3_aa: CASSATSGRTNEQFF
cdr3_nt: TGTGCCAGCAGCGCGACTAGCGGGCGAACTAATGAGCAGTTCTTC

clone_size: .
v_call: TRBV4-1
j_call: TRBJ1-1
d_call: .
cdr3_aa: CASSQEDRRATEAFF
cdr3_nt: TGCGCCAGCAGCCAAGAGGACCGGAGGGCCACTGAAGCTTTCTTT

clone_size: .
v_call: TRBV2
j_call: TRBJ2-2
d_call: TRBD2
cdr3_aa: CASLRLADTGELFF
cdr3_nt: TGTGCCAGCCTACGACTAGCGGACACCGGGGAGCTGTTTTTT

clone_size: .
v_call: TRBV2
j_call: TRBJ2-1
d_call: TRBD1
cdr3_aa: CASRRDRYYNEQFF
cdr3_nt: TGTGCCAGCAGACGGGACAGATACTACAATGAGCAGTTCTTC

clone_size: .
v_call: TRBV21-1
j_call: TRBJ2-7
d_call: .
cdr3_aa: CASSKALRDRQDTYEQYF
cdr3_nt: TGTGCCAGCAGCAAAGCCCTTCGTGACCGACAAGACACCTACGAGCAGTACTTC

clone_size: .
v_call: TRBV5-4
j_call: TRBJ2-7
d_call: TRBD2
cdr3_aa: CASSFPSGGPQEQYF
cdr3_nt: TGTGCCAGCAGCTTCCCTAGCGGAGGTCCGCAGGAGCAGTACTTC

clone_size: few
v_call: TRBV6-5
j_call: TRBJ2-7
d_call: TRBD2
cdr3_aa: CASRQAGGIYEQYF
cdr3_nt: TGTGCCAGCAGGCAAGCGGGAGGGATCTACGAGCAGTACTTC

clone_size: .
v_call: TRBV7-2
j_call: TRBJ2-3
d_call: .
cdr3_aa: CASSIGVGSDTQYF
cdr3_nt: TGTGCCAGCAGCATCGGGGTTGGGTCAGATACGCAGTATTTT

clone_size: .
v_call: TRBV5-1
j_call: TRBJ1-5
d_call: TRBD1
cdr3_aa: CASSPGQEGQPQHF
cdr3_nt: TGCGCCAGCAGCCCCGGACAGGAAGGTCAGCCCCAGCATTTT

clone_size: few
v_call: TRBV28
j_call: TRBJ1-5
d_call: TRBD1
cdr3_aa: CASGVSTGPNQPQHF
cdr3_nt: TGTGCCAGCGGGGTCTCGACAGGGCCCAATCAGCCCCAGCATTTT

clone_size: .
v_call: TRBV5-8
j_call: TRBJ2-2
d_call: TRBD1
cdr3_aa: CASTQTLGGPPGELFF
cdr3_nt: TGTGCCAGCACCCAAACCCTAGGGGGCCCGCCAGGGGAGCTGTTTTTT

clone_size: .
v_call: TRBV4-3
j_call: TRBJ1-6
d_call: .
cdr3_aa: CASSQDLYNSPLHF
cdr3_nt: TGCGCCAGCAGCCAAGATCTCTATAATTCACCCCTCCACTTT

clone_size: .
v_call: TRBV5-1
j_call: TRBJ2-3
d_call: .
cdr3_aa: CASSPQTGSAHTQYF
cdr3_nt: TGCGCCAGCAGCCCCCAGACAGGTTCCGCCCATACGCAGTATTTT

clone_size: .
v_call: TRBV10-3
j_call: TRBJ1-2
d_call: .
cdr3_aa: CAPSHYGYTF
cdr3_nt: TGTGCCCCCAGTCACTATGGCTACACCTTC

clone_size: .
v_call: TRBV7-2
j_call: TRBJ1-5
d_call: TRBD1
cdr3_aa: CASSTGQDQPQHF
cdr3_nt: TGTGCCAGCAGCACCGGACAGGACCAGCCCCAGCATTTT

clone_size: .
v_call: TRBV18
j_call: TRBJ1-1
d_call: TRBD1
cdr3_aa: CASSPTGGDTEAFF
cdr3_nt: TGTGCCAGTTCCCCGACAGGGGGGGACACTGAAGCTTTCTTT

clone_size: .
v_call: TRBV11-3
j_call: TRBJ2-7
d_call: .
cdr3_aa: CASRKGTYEQYF
cdr3_nt: TGTGCCAGCAGGAAGGGGACCTACGAGCAGTACTTC

clone_size: .
v_call: TRBV2
j_call: TRBJ1-5
d_call: .
cdr3_aa: CASSENGGQPQHF
cdr3_nt: TGTGCCAGCAGTGAAAATGGCGGGCAGCCCCAGCATTTT

clone_size: few
v_call: TRBV5-8
j_call: TRBJ2-1
d_call: TRBD1
cdr3_aa: CASSFHQGQVYNEQFF
cdr3_nt: TGTGCCAGCAGCTTCCACCAGGGACAGGTATACAATGAGCAGTTCTTC

clone_size: once
v_call: TRBV10-3
j_call: TRBJ2-1
d_call: TRBD1
cdr3_aa: CAISEAGQGLNEQFF
cdr3_nt: TGTGCCATCAGTGAGGCCGGACAGGGTCTCAATGAGCAGTTCTTC

clone_size: .
v_call: TRBV30
j_call: TRBJ1-6
d_call: .
cdr3_aa: CAWNRDSPLHF
cdr3_nt: TGTGCCTGGAACAGGGATTCACCCCTCCACTTT

clone_size: few
v_call: TRBV4-2
j_call: TRBJ2-5
d_call: TRBD1
cdr3_aa: CASSQTGDGETQYF
cdr3_nt: TGTGCCAGCAGCCAGACAGGGGATGGCGAGACCCAGTACTTC

clone_size: many
v_call: TRBV2
j_call: TRBJ2-7
d_call: TRBD2
cdr3_aa: CASRTATSGRTYEQYF
cdr3_nt: TGTGCCAGCAGGACAGCGACTAGCGGGAGGACCTACGAGCAGTACTTC

clone_size: .
v_call: TRBV12-3/TRBV12-4
j_call: TRBJ2-1
d_call: TRBD2
cdr3_aa: CASRNSGSHEQFF
cdr3_nt: TGTGCCAGCAGAAATAGCGGGAGTCATGAGCAGTTCTTC

clone_size: once
v_call: TRBV4-2
j_call: TRBJ1-5
d_call: .
cdr3_aa: CASSQGIRGGNQPQHF
cdr3_nt: TGTGCCAGCAGCCAAGGTATAAGGGGAGGAAATCAGCCCCAGCATTTT

clone_size: .
v_call: TRBV11-2
j_call: TRBJ2-1
d_call: .
cdr3_aa: CASSRVGGRYYNEQFF
cdr3_nt: TGTGCCAGCAGCCGCGTTGGGGGGAGGTACTACAATGAGCAGTTCTTC

clone_size: .
v_call: TRBV2
j_call: TRBJ2-7
d_call: .
cdr3_aa: CASCLDFDEQYF
cdr3_nt: TGTGCCAGTTGCCTAGATTTTGACGAGCAGTACTTC

clone_size: .
v_call: TRBV5-6
j_call: TRBJ2-7
d_call: TRBD1
cdr3_aa: CASSLNRQGIRYF
cdr3_nt: TGTGCCAGCAGCTTGAACCGACAGGGCATTAGGTACTTC

clone_size: .
v_call: TRBV7-2
j_call: TRBJ2-7
d_call: TRBD2
cdr3_aa: CASSSTGGYEQYF
cdr3_nt: TGTGCCAGCAGCTCGACGGGGGGCTACGAGCAGTACTTC

clone_size: .
v_call: TRBV5-1
j_call: TRBJ2-7
d_call: TRBD2
cdr3_aa: CASSPGLAGTYEQYF
cdr3_nt: TGCGCCAGCAGCCCGGGACTAGCGGGAACCTACGAGCAGTACTTC